This note documents a single T cell receptor beta chain sequence. This clone's antigen is unknown. From the cysteine up to the phenylalanine, the CDR3 has a length of 13 residues. This entry has no DNA. As encoded in the germline V gene (reference sequence), CDR1 is DFQATT while CDR2 is SNEGSKA. This entry comes from a study of monozygotic twins with inflammatory bowel disease (dated by TCRdb to the late 2010s). Regarding the complete study: In total, roughly 30 monozygotic twin pairs made up the full study: 19 Danish pairs, all IBD-discordant, plus nine German pairs, of which four were IBD-concordant and five were IBD-discordant. Each individual had, on average, about 151 000 unique TCRalpha sequences and 181 000 unique TCRbeta sequences available for analysis. The search for disease-associated traits relied mainly on comparing IBD patients with their genetically identical healthy co-twins within discordant pairs.

Points the paper makes about the study in general: The analysis was unable to tell apart different T cell subtypes. Compared with healthy twins, IBD patients shared fewer clonotypes with other individuals, and the difference was most pronounced in patients with signs of disease activity. TCRbeta repertoire diversity, by inverse Simpson index, was decreased in IBD patients compared with their healthy co-twins. Repertoire similarity did not differ between concordant and discordant twins, possibly due to limited statistical power. Background noise and inter-individual variability may have been introduced into the repertoires by the differing immunosuppressive treatments among patients. No single strong signal or clonotype linked to IBD turned up in the results, so the idea that one exists was not supported.

The library was made by 5' RACE. The input for every TCR library was 3,500 to 4,000 ng of total RNA. For each sample, cDNA synthesis was carried out in eight separate reactions using SMARTScribe reverse transcriptase. During cDNA synthesis, template switching was used to introduce unique molecular identifiers that contained a 6-nucleotide sample barcode. Amplification of TCRalpha and TCRbeta cDNA involved two nested PCRs of around 16 and 10 cycles, and each PCR was followed by bead purification. Before amplification, the cDNA was both treated with uracil DNA-glycosylase and purified with the QIAquick PCR purification kit. In the second PCR, Illumina TruSeq-compatible adapters and sample-specific barcodes were added. Library quality and concentration were checked on TapeStation and Qubit, and libraries were pooled at around 4.7 ng each. Sequencing of pooled libraries was carried out on an Illumina HiSeq2500 single-index Rapid Run using 2 x 100 bp reads and custom sequencing primers. The authors processed their data as follows. MiGEC version 1.2.6 was used for UMI-based consensus assembly, which corrected PCR and sequencing errors. MiXCR version 2.1.1 was used for V(D)J alignment, clonotype assembly and CDR3 extraction. To normalise gene usage, clonotype sharing and MAIT/NKT TCR abundance, the top 1000, 10 000 and 20 000 clonotypes in each sample were analysed. After downsampling to 27 000 UMIs, diversity was calculated as the inverse Simpson index using the vegan R package. Paired Mann-Whitney U tests on discordant twin pairs were used, with Benjamini-Hochberg multiple-testing correction. TCRdb reprocessed the public reads and reports one entry per CDR3 protein sequence, without DNA. In this record, the V and J calls reflect TCRdb's handling and not the investigators' own analysis. The sample has approximately 400,000 distinct CDR3 sequences on record. Roughly 2.5% of the sample rests with the top ten.

From each donor, an approximately 2.5 ml peripheral blood sample was collected into PAXgene tubes and kept at -80 degrees C. Without T cell sorting, total RNA was isolated from whole blood using the PAXgene blood miRNA kit on an automated QIAcube. Peripheral blood from monozygotic twin pairs, either concordant or discordant for inflammatory bowel disease, underwent deep TCRalpha and TCRbeta repertoire profiling that used unique molecular barcoding. Smoking habits were recorded for all twin pairs, and individuals were classified as current, former or never smokers. The sequence was collected from a human donor with ulcerative colitis or Crohn's disease, or a healthy co-twin of an affected twin (not recorded which). Rearrangement joined TRBV20-1 to TRBJ2-7; the TCRdb D gene call, TRBD1, has no DNA to confirm it. Sequencing was performed on blood. The CDR3 reads as follows: CSARGLRHYEQYF.